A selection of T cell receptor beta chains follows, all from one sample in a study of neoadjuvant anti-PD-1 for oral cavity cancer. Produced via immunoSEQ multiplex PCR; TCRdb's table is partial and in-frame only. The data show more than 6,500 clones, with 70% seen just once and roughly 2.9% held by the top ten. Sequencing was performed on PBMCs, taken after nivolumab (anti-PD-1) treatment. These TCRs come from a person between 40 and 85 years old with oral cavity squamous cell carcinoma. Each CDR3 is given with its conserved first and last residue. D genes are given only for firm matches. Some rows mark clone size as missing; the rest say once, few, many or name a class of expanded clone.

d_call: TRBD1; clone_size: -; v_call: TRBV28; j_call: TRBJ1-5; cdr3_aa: CASSHQGANQPQHF; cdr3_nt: TGTGCCAGCAGTCATCAGGGGGCAAATCAGCCCCAGCATTTT
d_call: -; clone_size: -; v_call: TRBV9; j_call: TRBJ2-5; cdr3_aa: CASSVGSSSETQYF; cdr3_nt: TGTGCCAGCAGCGTAGGGTCTAGTTCGGAGACCCAGTACTTC
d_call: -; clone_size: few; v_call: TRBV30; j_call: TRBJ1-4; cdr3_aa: CAWERGEKLFF; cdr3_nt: TGTGCCTGGGAGAGGGGAGAAAAACTGTTTTTT
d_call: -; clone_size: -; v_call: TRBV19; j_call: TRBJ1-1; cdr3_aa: CASSLPGNTEAFF; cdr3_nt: TGTGCCAGTAGTCTCCCGGGGAACACTGAAGCTTTCTTT
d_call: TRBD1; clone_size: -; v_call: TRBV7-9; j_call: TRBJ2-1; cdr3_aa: CASSPDRDYNEQFF; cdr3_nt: TGTGCCAGCAGCCCGGACAGGGACTACAATGAGCAGTTCTTC
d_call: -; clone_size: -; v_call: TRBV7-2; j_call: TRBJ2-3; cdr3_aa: CASSPGQITDTQYF; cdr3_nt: TGTGCCAGCAGCCCCGGACAGATCACAGATACGCAGTATTTT
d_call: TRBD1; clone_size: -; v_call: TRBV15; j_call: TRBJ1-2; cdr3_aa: CATSSDRGYGYTF; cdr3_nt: TGTGCCACCAGCAGCGACAGGGGCTATGGCTACACCTTC
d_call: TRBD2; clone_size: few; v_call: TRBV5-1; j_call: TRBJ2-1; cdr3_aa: CASSYLRTSGGHNEQFF; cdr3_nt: TGCGCCAGCAGCTACCTTAGGACTAGCGGGGGGCACAATGAGCAGTTCTTC
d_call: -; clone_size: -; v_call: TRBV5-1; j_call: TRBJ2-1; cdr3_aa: CASSLRDRDEQFF; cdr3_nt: TGCGCCAGCAGCCTCAGGGACCGCGATGAGCAGTTCTTC
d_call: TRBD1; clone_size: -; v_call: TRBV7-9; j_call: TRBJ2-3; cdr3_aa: CASRGQGLFGDTQYF; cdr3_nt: TGTGCCAGCAGGGGACAGGGCCTCTTCGGCGATACGCAGTATTTT
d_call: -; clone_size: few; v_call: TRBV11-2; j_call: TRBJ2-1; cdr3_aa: CASTPKRGGRDEQFF; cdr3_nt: TGTGCCAGCACCCCAAAGAGGGGGGGTCGGGATGAGCAGTTCTTC
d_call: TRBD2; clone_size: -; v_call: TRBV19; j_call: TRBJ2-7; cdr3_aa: CASSIPRGGALDEQYF; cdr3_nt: TGTGCCAGTAGTATCCCCCGGGGAGGGGCACTGGACGAGCAGTACTTC
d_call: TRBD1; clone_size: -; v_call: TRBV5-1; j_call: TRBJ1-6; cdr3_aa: CASSFGDRGHSPLHF; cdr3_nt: TGCGCCAGCAGCTTCGGGGACAGGGGGCATTCACCCCTCCACTTT
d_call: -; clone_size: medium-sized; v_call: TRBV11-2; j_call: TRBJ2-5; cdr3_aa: CASSSVGQGDQETQYF; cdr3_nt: TGTGCCAGCAGCTCCGTCGGGCAGGGTGACCAAGAGACCCAGTACTTC
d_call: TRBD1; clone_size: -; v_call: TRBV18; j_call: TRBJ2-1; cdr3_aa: CASSQGQGHNEQFF; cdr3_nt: TGTGCCAGCTCACAGGGACAGGGCCACAATGAGCAGTTCTTC
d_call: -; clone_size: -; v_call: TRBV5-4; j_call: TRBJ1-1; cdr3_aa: CASSLGVNTEAFF; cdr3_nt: TGTGCCAGCAGCTTGGGGGTGAACACTGAAGCTTTCTTT
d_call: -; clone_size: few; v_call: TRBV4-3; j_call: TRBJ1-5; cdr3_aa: CASSQDQVQPQHF; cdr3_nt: TGCGCCAGCAGCCAAGACCAGGTTCAGCCCCAGCATTTT
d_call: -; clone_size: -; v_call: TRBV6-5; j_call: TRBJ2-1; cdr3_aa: CDSAPGGAAYNEQFF; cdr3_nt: TGTGACAGCGCCCCAGGGGGGGCCGCCTACAATGAGCAGTTCTTC
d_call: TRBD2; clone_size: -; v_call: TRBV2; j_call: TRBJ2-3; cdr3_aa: CASRAASGDRTDTQYF; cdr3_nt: TGTGCCAGCCGGGCCGCTAGCGGGGATCGCACAGATACGCAGTATTTT
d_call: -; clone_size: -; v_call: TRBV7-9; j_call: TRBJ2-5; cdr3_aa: CASSLGSSQETQYF; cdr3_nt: TGTGCCAGCAGCTTAGGCTCCAGCCAAGAGACCCAGTACTTC
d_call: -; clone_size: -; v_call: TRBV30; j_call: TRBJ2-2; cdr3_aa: CAWRGRRDTGELFF; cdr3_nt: TGTGCCTGGAGAGGGCGGCGGGACACCGGGGAGCTGTTTTTT